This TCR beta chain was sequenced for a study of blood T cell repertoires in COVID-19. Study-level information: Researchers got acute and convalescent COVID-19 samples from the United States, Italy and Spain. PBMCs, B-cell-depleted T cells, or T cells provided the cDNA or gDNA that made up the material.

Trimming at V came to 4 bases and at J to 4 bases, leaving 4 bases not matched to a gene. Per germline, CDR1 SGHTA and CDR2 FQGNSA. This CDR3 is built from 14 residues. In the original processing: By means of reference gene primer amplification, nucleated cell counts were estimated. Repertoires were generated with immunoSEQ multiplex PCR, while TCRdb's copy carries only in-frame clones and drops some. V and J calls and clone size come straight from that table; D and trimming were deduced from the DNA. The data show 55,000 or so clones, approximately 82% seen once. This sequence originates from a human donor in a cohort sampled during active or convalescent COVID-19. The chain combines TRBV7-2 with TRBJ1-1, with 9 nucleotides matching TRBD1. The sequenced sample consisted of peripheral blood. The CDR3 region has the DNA TGTGCCAGCAGCTGGGACAGGGTAGGCACTGAAGCTTTCTTT. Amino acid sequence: CASSWDRVGTEAFF.